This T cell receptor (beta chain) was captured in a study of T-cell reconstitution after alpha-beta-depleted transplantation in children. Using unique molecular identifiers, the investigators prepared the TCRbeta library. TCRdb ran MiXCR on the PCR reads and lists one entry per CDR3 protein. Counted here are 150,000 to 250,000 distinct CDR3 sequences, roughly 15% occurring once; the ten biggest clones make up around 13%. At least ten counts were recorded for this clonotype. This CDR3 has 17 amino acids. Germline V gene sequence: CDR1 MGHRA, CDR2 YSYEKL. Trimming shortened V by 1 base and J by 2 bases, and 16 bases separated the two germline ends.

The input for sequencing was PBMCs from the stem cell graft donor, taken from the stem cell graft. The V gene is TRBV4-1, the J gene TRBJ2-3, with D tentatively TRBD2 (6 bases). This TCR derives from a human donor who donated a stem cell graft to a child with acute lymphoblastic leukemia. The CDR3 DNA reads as TGCGCCAGCAGCCAAGGACGGGGGTATATGACCACAGATACGCAGTATTTT. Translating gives CASSQGRGYMTTDTQYF.